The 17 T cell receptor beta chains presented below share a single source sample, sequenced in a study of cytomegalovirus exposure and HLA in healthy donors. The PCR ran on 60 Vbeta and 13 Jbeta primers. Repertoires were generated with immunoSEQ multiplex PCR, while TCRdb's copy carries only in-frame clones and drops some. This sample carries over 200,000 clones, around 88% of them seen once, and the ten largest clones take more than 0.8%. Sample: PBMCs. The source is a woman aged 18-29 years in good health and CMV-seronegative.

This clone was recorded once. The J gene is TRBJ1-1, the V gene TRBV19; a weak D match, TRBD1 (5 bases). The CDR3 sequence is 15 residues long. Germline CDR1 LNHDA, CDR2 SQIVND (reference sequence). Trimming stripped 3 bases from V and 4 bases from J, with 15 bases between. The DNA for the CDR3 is TGTGCCAGTAGTATGGGGTTGGGGCGCGCCACTGAAGCTTTCTTT. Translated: CASSMGLGRATEAFF.

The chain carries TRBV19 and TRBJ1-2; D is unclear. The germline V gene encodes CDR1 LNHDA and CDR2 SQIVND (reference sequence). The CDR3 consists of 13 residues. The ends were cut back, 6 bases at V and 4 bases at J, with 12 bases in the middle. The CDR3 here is CASRQQSIYGYTF. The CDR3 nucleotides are TGTGCCAGTAGACAACAGTCGATCTATGGCTACACCTTC.

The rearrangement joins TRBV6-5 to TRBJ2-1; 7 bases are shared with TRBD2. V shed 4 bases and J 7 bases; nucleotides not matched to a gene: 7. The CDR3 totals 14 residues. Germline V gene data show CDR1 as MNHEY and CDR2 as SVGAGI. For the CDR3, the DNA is TGTGCCAGCAGTTTGGCCGGGGGGAGAAATGAGCAGTTCTTC. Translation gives CASSLAGGRNEQFF.

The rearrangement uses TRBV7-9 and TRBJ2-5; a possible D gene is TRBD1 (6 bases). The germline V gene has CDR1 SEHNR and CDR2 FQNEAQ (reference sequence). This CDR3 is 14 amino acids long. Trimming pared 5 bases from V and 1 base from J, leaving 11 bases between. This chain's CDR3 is CASSARTVQETQYF. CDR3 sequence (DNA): TGTGCCAGCAGCGCACGGACAGTCCAAGAGACCCAGTACTTC.

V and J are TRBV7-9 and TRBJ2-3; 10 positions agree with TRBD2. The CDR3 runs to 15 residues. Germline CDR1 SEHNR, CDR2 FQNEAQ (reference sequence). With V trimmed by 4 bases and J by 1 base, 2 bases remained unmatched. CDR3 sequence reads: CASSYGTSGTDTQYF. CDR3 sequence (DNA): TGTGCCAGCAGCTACGGGACTAGCGGCACAGATACGCAGTATTTT. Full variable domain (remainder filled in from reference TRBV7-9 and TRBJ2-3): DTGVSQNPRHKITKRGQNVTFRCDPISEHNRLYWYRQTLGQGPEFLTYFQNEAQLEKSRLLSDRFSAERPKGSFSTLEIQRTEQGDSAMYLCASSYGTSGTDTQYFGPGTRLTVL.

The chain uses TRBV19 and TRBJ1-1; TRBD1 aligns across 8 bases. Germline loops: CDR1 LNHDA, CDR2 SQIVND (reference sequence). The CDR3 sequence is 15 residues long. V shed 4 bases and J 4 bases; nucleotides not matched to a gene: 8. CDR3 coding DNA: TGTGCCAGTAGTAAACCGACAGGGGTGGCCACTGAAGCTTTCTTT. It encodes CASSKPTGVATEAFF.

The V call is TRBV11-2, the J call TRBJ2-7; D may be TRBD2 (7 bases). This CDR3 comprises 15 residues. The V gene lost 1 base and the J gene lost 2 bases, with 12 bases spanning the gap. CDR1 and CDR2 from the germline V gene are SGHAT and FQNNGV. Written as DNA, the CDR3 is TGTGCCAGCAGCTTAGGGGGGGGACACGCCTACGAGCAGTACTTC. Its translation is CASSLGGGHAYEQYF.

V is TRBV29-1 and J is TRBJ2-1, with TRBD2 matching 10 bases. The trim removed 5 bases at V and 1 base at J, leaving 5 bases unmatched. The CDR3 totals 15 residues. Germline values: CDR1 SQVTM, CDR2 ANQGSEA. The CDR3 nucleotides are TGCAGCGTTTACTTAGCGGGAGGATCCTACAATGAGCAGTTCTTC. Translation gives CSVYLAGGSYNEQFF.

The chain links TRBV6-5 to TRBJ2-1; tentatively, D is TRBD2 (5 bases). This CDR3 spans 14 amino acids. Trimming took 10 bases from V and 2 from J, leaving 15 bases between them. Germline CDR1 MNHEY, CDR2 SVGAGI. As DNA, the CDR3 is TGTGCCACCATCGGGGTGGCTGCCTACAATGAGCAGTTCTTC. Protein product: CATIGVAAYNEQFF.

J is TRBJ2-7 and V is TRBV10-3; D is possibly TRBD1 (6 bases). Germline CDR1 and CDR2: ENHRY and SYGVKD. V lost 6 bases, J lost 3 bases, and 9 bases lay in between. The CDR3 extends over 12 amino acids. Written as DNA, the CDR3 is TGTGCCATCAGCTCACAGGGCTACGAGCAGTACTTC. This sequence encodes CAISSQGYEQYF.

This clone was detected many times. CDR3 sequence: CASSLTTGVGNEQFF. DNA of the CDR3: TGTGCCAGCAGCTTGACGACAGGGGTAGGCAATGAGCAGTTCTTC. V is TRBV5-5 and J is TRBJ2-1; 8 positions match TRBD1. The V gene's germline CDR1 is SGHKS and CDR2 YYEKEE (reference sequence). V was pared by 1 base and J by 6 bases, with 6 bases of the junction left unmatched. CDR3 length: 15 amino acids.

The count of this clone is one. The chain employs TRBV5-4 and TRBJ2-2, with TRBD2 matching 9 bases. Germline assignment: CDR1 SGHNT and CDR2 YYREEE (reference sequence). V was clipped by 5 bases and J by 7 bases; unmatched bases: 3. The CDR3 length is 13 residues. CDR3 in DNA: TGTGCCAGCAGAGGGACTAGCTACGGGGAGCTGTTTTTT. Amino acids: CASRGTSYGELFF. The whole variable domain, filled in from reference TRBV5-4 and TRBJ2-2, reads ETGVTQSPTHLIKTRGQQVTLRCSSQSGHNTVSWYQQALGQGPQFIFQYYREEENGRGNFPPRFSGLQFPNYSSELNVNALELDDSALYLCASRGTSYGELFFGEGSRLTVL.

The CDR3 here is CASSPTAFSGANVLTF. The CDR3 bases are TGTGCCAGCAGCCCGACAGCTTTCTCTGGGGCCAACGTCCTGACTTTC. The V and J genes are TRBV7-2 and TRBJ2-6; D might be TRBD1 (5 bases). The length of the CDR3 is 16 residues. V lost 5 bases and J 0 bases, leaving 11 bases between the germline ends. Germline CDR1 reads SGHTA; CDR2 reads FQGNSA.

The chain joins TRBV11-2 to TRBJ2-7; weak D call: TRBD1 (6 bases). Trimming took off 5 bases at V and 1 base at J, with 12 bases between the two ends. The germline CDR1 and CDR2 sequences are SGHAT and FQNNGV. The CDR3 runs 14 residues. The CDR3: CASSQRQVSYEQYF. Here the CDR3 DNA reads TGTGCCAGCAGCCAAAGACAGGTATCCTACGAGCAGTACTTC.

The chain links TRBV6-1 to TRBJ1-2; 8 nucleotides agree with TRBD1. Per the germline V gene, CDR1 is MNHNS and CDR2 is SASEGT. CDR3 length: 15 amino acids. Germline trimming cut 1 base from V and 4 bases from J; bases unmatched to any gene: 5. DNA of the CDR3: TGTGCCAGCAGTGAAGAAGCCAGGGGGCCCTATGGCTACACCTTC. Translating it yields CASSEEARGPYGYTF.

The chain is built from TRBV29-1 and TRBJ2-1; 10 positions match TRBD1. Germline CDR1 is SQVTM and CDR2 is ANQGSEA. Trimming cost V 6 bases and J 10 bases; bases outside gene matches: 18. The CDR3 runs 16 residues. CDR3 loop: CSVPPPGTGELTEQFF. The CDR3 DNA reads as TGCAGCGTGCCCCCCCCCGGGACAGGGGAGCTGACGGAGCAGTTCTTC.

The CDR3 is CASSFNAANGETQYF. DNA for the CDR3: TGTGCCAGCAGCTTCAACGCGGCGAATGGAGAGACCCAGTACTTC. This rearrangement joins TRBV7-6 to TRBJ2-5; D uncertain. The V gene lost 3 bases and the J gene lost 4 bases, with 15 bases spanning the gap. Germline loops: CDR1 SGHVS, CDR2 FNYEAQ. This CDR3 is built from 15 residues.